One and the same sample provided the 12 T cell receptor beta chains below, sequenced in a study of blood T cell repertoires in COVID-19. Assay used: immunoSEQ multiplex PCR; TCRdb lists only in-frame clones, some missing. This sample has some 270,000 clones, with around 81% found just once. Sequenced material: PBMCs or T cells enriched from blood (not recorded which). These receptors came from a man aged 45 to 65 who had recovered from COVID-19.

V usage is TRBV14 and J usage is TRBJ2-7; 11 nucleotides match TRBD2. Germline assignment: CDR1 SGHDN and CDR2 FVKESK. The length of the CDR3 is 18 residues. The junction had 13 bases not matched to a gene; V was cut back by 4 bases and J by 2 bases. The CDR3 sequence is CASSRIPVLAGGPYEQYF. The CDR3 DNA sequence: TGTGCCAGCAGCCGAATTCCTGTCTTAGCGGGAGGGCCCTACGAGCAGTACTTC.

The chain couples TRBV5-6 to TRBJ1-6; D is unclear. Per germline, CDR1 SGHDT and CDR2 YYEEEE. The V end lost 0 bases, the J end lost 10 bases, and 26 bases lay between the germline ends. The CDR3 runs 19 residues. In DNA form, the CDR3 reads TGTGCCAGCAGCTTGGGAGGTAGGACTTACTCCAATACGAGGTCACCCCTCCACTTT. Protein sequence: CASSLGGRTYSNTRSPLHF.

J is TRBJ2-6 and V is TRBV11-2; 8 positions agree with TRBD1. V gave up 2 bases and J gave up 2 bases; unmatched junction bases: 8. CDR3 length: 18 residues. Germline CDR1 is SGHAT and CDR2 is FQNNGV. CDR3 sequence: CASSLSRTGRTGANVLTF. CDR3 DNA: TGTGCCAGCAGCTTATCACGGACAGGGAGGACTGGGGCCAACGTCCTGACTTTC.

The J gene is TRBJ2-5, the V gene TRBV4-1, with no clear D. Germline CDR1 is MGHRA and CDR2 is YSYEKL. This CDR3 spans 13 amino acids. Trimming shortened V by 2 bases and J by 9 bases, and 13 bases separated the two germline ends. CDR3 bases: TGCGCCAGCAGCCAAACTCGTAGTGTATCCCAGTACTTC. This codes for CASSQTRSVSQYF.

The rearrangement links TRBV6-2 or TRBV6-3 to TRBJ2-7, with TRBD2 matching over 9 bases. The J segment lost 0 bases and the V segment lost 2 bases, leaving 8 bases of the junction unmatched. Looked up from germline, CDR1 is MNHEY and CDR2 is SVGEGT. The CDR3 sequence is 17 residues long. CDR3 loop: CASSYRSSGTHSYEQYF. For the CDR3, the DNA is TGTGCCAGCAGTTACCGGTCTAGCGGGACGCACTCCTACGAGCAGTACTTC.

In DNA form, the CDR3 reads TGTGCCAGTACCCTGGGCCCTAGCGGGAGTTTAAATGAGCAGTTCTTC. This translates into CASTLGPSGSLNEQFF. The chain recombines TRBV19 with TRBJ2-1, with 10 bases fitting TRBD2. With V trimmed by 7 bases and J by 7 bases, 13 bases remained unmatched. There are 16 residues in the CDR3. Germline loops: CDR1 LNHDA, CDR2 SQIVND (reference sequence).

This rearrangement joins TRBV4-1 to TRBJ2-1; 7 bases fit TRBD2. The CDR3 runs to 17 residues. J gave up 0 bases and V 2 bases, and 7 bases lay outside the gene matches. CDR1 and CDR2 (germline): MGHRA, YSYEKL. CDR3 sequence: CASSQSQLAGSYNEQFF. The CDR3 nucleotides are TGCGCCAGCAGCCAATCACAGTTAGCGGGCTCCTACAATGAGCAGTTCTTC.

The chain combines TRBV27 with TRBJ1-6; TRBD1 matches 10 bases. The V gene end was trimmed by 1 base and the J gene end by 8 bases; junction bases not matched to a gene: 8. The CDR3 loop spans 17 amino acids. Germline V gives CDR1 MNHEY, CDR2 SMNVEV (reference sequence). This chain's CDR3 is CASSLLGTGVPDSPLHF. The CDR3 DNA follows: TGTGCCAGCAGTTTATTAGGGACAGGGGTTCCCGATTCACCCCTCCACTTT.

This chain links TRBV7-8 with TRBJ1-6, with D perhaps matching TRBD1 (6 bases). The CDR3 length is 16 residues. CDR1 is SGHVS and CDR2 is FQNEAQ in the germline V gene. Trimming removed 1 base at V and 8 bases at J, with 15 bases between. CDR3 nucleotide sequence: TGTGCCAGCAGCTTAGAAGGGGGAAGGCGGCATTCACCCCTCCACTTT. It encodes CASSLEGGRRHSPLHF.

The count of this clone is one. This chain uses TRBV4-1 with TRBJ2-2; 7 bases are shared with TRBD1. The CDR3 contains 15 residues. Trimming cost V 1 base and J 2 bases; bases outside gene matches: 1. Germline CDR1 and CDR2: MGHRA and YSYEKL. This CDR3 reads CASSQGTGNTGELFF. CDR3 DNA: TGCGCCAGCAGCCAAGGGACAGGTAACACCGGGGAGCTGTTTTTT.

V and J are TRBV29-1 and TRBJ2-1; 7 nucleotides align to TRBD2. This CDR3 is 13 amino acids long. Trimming removed 7 bases from V and 6 bases from J; junction bases left unmatched: 9. The V gene's germline CDR1 is SQVTM and CDR2 ANQGSEA. The CDR3 here is CSAQSGVSNEQFF. The CDR3 DNA is TGCAGCGCCCAGAGCGGGGTCAGCAATGAGCAGTTCTTC.

This clone occurred a few times. The gene calls are TRBV27 and TRBJ1-2; no clear D. V dropped 5 bases and J dropped 0 bases, with 13 bases sitting between them. The germline V gene encodes CDR1 MNHEY and CDR2 SMNVEV (reference sequence). The length of the CDR3 is 15 residues. For the CDR3, the DNA is TGTGCCAGCAGTGATCCACAAAGTACTAACTATGGCTACACCTTC. Its translation is CASSDPQSTNYGYTF.